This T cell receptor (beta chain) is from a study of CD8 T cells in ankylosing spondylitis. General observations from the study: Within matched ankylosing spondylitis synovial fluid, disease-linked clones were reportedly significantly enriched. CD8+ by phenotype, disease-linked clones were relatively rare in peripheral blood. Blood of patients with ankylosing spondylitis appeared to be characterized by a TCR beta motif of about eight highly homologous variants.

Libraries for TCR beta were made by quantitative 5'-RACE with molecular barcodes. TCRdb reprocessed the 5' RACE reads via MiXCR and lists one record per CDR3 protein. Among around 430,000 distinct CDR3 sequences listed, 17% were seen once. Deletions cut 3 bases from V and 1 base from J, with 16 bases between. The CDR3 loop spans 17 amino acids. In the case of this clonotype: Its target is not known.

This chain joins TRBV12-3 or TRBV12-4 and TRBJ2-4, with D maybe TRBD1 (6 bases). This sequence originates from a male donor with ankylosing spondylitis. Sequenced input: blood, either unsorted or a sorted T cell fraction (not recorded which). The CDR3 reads CASSFRGRGEAKNIQYF. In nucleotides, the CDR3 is TGTGCCAGCAGTTTCAGGGGTAGGGGAGAGGCCAAAAACATTCAGTACTTC.